Below, one T cell receptor beta chain is given with its context. Its antigen is as yet unknown. The sample comes from a study of radiotherapy plus CTLA-4 blockade in lung cancer. Looking at the study overall: Among enrolled patients, less than 20% responded and more than 25% achieved disease control.

Study results and caveats: Peripheral blood showed expansion of tumor-derived TCR clones after radiotherapy and ipilimumab. Early blood T cell clone dynamics, with interferon-beta, were reported to best predict response.

Germline CDR1 and CDR2: LGHNA and YSLEER. Trimming took 4 bases from V and 5 from J; bases not matched to a gene: 11. The CDR3 has 17 amino acids. Focal radiation with ipilimumab CTLA-4 blockade was given to patients with chemo-refractory metastatic non-small-cell lung cancer. Generated by immunoSEQ multiplex PCR, the TCRdb table keeps only in-frame clones and is missing some. The data contain 25,000 to 35,000 clones, approximately 77% of them singletons. The receptor was derived from a human donor with non-small cell lung cancer whose response to radiotherapy plus ipilimumab could not be evaluated. The chain couples TRBV4-3 to TRBJ2-5; 12 bases fit TRBD2. The sample consisted of peripheral blood, taken from a patient treated with radiotherapy plus ipilimumab. CDR3 nucleotides: TGCGCCAGCAGCCCCAGCCCTCTAGCGGGAGGGCGGGAGACCCAGTACTTC. Residues: CASSPSPLAGGRETQYF.